This T cell receptor (beta chain) was identified during a study of CD8 T cells in Susac syndrome (dated by TCRdb to between 2018 and 2021). At the level of the whole study: Among the sequenced Susac syndrome patients, five or six had clinically active disease and fewer than ten were in clinical remission. At blood withdrawal, Susac syndrome patients were either therapy-naive, taking corticosteroids (in some cases with IVIg as well), or taking IVIg alone. Repertoire sequencing was used to test whether CD8+ T cell activation and differentiation in Susac syndrome was antigen driven.

Summary of the overall study and its limitations: In patients with Susac syndrome, the CD4+ T cell repertoire showed no detectable clonal expansion. The study acknowledged that relatively few individuals were included in the TCR sequencing and HLA analysis.

RNA was extracted with the RNeasy kit and 0.5 to 1 ug was reverse transcribed using random hexamers. The immunoSEQ multiplex PCR assay, which covers 54 Vbeta and 13 Jbeta segments, was used to amplify TCR beta CDR3 regions. PCR amplification bias was corrected by using a synthetic template baseline for primer optimization and computational correction. The study's own analysis went as follows. Reads were annotated to V, D and J genes according to IMGT and were analyzed with immunoSEQ Analyzer, with only productive sequences retained. To calculate clonality, Shannon entropy was normalized by log2 of the number of productive unique sequences and then subtracted from one. Public and private clones were assessed among the 100 most prevalent clones of each patient and control. A clone was defined as Susac-specific if it was absent from the healthy and MS cohorts, from approximately 980 published viral clones and from other ImmuneACCESS disease sequences. TCRdb itself trimmed the public reads at Q25 with fastp, ran MiXCR and retained productive beta chains. Each CDR3 protein gets just one entry, which takes the most common genes and DNA from the rows behind it. TCRdb assigned the V and J calls; the authors' analysis was not used. The sample data list about 140,000 distinct CDR3 sequences, and more than 85% of these were observed just once. Together, the top ten hold roughly 0.14% of the sample.

A word on this clonotype: The specificity of this receptor is unknown. No base quality information exists; no much larger clone differs at one position.

Via the germline V gene, CDR1 is SGHRS and CDR2 YFSETQ. Spanning cysteine to phenylalanine, the CDR3 consists of 14 amino acids. The retained sequence is limited to the CDR3, 42 bases, with the frame set at the first base. The germline ends are 12 bases apart after V is trimmed by 3 bases and J by 4 bases. Peripheral blood CD8+ and CD4+ T cells from healthy donors, Susac syndrome patients and multiple sclerosis patients were profiled using high-throughput TCR beta sequencing. Susac syndrome patients met recently defined diagnostic criteria for definite or probable disease. Bulk CD8+ and CD4+ T cells were purified magnetically by negative isolation, whereas CD8+ TEMRA cells were enriched by FACS. Blood was collected in EDTA tubes and processed within 24 hours, with PBMCs isolated through density gradient centrifugation. PBMCs intended for TCR sequencing were cryopreserved in liquid nitrogen and thawed later in a water bath at 37 degrees C. A purity of at least 90% was achieved for sorted or isolated CD4+, CD8+ and CD8+ TEMRA cells.

The V and J segments used are TRBV5-1 and TRBJ2-3; no confident D gene assignment can be made. Material: CD4+ T cells from PBMCs. The receptor was derived from a human donor with Susac syndrome. The sequenced DNA: TGCGCCAGCAGCTACACCCGGGCCCCAGATACGCAGTATTTT. Its coded protein is CASSYTRAPDTQYF.